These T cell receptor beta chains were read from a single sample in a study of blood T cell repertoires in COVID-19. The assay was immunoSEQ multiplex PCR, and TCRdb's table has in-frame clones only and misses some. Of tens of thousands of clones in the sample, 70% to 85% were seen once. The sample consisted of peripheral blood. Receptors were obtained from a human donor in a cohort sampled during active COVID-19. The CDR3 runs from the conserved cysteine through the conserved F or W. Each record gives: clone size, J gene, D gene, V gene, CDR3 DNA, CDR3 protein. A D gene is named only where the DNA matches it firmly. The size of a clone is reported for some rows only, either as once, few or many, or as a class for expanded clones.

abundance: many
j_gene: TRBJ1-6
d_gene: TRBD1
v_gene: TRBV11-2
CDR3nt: TGTGCCAGCGGTACAGGGGCAGTCGTTTCACCCCTCCACTTT
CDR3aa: CASGTGAVVSPLHF

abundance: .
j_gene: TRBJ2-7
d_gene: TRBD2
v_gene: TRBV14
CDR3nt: TGTGCCAGCAGCCCGAACGGGAGGGGACCTTCCTACGAGCAGTACTTC
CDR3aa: CASSPNGRGPSYEQYF

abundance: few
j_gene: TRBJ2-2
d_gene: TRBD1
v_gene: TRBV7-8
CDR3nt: TGTGCCAGCAGCTTGGGGACAGGGAAAACCGGGGAGCTGTTTTTT
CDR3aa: CASSLGTGKTGELFF

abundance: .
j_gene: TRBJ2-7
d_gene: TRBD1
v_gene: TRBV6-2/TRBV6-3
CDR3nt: TGTGCCAGCAGTTACGACAGGGCATACGAGCAGTACTTC
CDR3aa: CASSYDRAYEQYF

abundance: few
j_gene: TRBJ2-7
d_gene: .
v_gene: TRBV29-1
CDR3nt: TGCAGCGTTGAAGATGGCAGGGGCTACGAGCAGTACTTC
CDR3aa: CSVEDGRGYEQYF

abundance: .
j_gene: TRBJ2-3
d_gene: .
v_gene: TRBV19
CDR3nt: TGTGCCAGTAGTATAGATCGTGGGAGAACAGATACGCAGTATTTT
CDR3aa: CASSIDRGRTDTQYF

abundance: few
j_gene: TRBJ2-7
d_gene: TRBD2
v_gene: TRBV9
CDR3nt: TGTGCCAGCAGCGTAGATGGAGCGGGAGGCTACGAGCAGTACTTC
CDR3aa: CASSVDGAGGYEQYF

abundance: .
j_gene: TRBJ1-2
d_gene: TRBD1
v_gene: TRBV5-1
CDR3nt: TGCGCCAGCAGTCCTCAAGGACAGGGTGGCATGGGCTACACCTTC
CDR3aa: CASSPQGQGGMGYTF

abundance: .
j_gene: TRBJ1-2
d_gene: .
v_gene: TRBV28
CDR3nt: TGTGCCAGCAAACAGGGCTTGGAAAAAGGCTACACCTTC
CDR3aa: CASKQGLEKGYTF

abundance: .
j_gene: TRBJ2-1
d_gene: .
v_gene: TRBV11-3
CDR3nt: TGTGCCAGCAGCCGGGACACTCGGGGGGTGGATGAGCAGTTCTTC
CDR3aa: CASSRDTRGVDEQFF